This T cell receptor beta chain was recovered during a study of blood T cell repertoires in COVID-19. Overall study: Spain, Italy and the United States supplied samples that represented acute and convalescent COVID-19.

V shed 3 bases, J shed 8 bases, and the junction held 4 bases outside the gene matches. CDR3 length: 14 residues. Germline CDR1 ENHRY, CDR2 SYGVKD. Sequencing was performed with immunoSEQ multiplex PCR; in TCRdb, only in-frame clones are kept and a portion is missing. The sample has 210,000 or so clones; less than 80% are singletons. The origin of this receptor is a man in his forties or fifties who had recovered from COVID-19. The chain is built from TRBV10-3 and TRBJ1-4, with 9 nucleotides matching TRBD1. The sequencing input was peripheral blood. The CDR3 spells CAISEGTGFEKLFF. The CDR3 DNA reads TGTGCCATCAGTGAAGGGACAGGGTTCGAAAAACTGTTTTTT.